This TCR beta chain was retrieved from a study of regulatory T cells in long-lasting Graves disease. About the study: Graves' patients with a new diagnosis had received antithyroid drugs under 3 months. General study results and limits: TRBV28 was favored in persistent disease, as were TRBJ1-2 and TRBJ2-5.

Construction of TCR beta libraries relied on iRepertoire HTBI primers and on Arm-PCR targeting CDR3 regions. TCRdb passed the multiplex PCR reads through MiXCR, listing each CDR3 protein once. The top ten hold less than 30% of the sample, which has roughly 420,000 distinct CDR3 sequences, 15% to 20% seen once. This clonotype was detected many times. The antigen remains undetermined. Trimming cost V 4 bases and J 5 bases, with 18 bases left between them. Germline V gene data show CDR1 as MDHEN and CDR2 as SYDVKM. This CDR3 contains 16 residues. Described time point: newly diagnosed GD, antithyroid drugs for less than 3 months. RNA from PBMCs was the source of the TCR library. Diagnosing Graves' disease relied on the American Thyroid Association guidelines. These records were also assigned to another study, of T cells in Graves' hyperthyroidism and ophthalmopathy. That report adds: First-round RT-PCR targeting the TCR CDR3 was performed with the HTBI primer set.

The receptor was derived from a woman between 18 and 29 years old with Graves disease. The V gene is TRBV28, the J gene TRBJ2-1; D not certain. The sample consisted of peripheral blood mononuclear cells (PBMCs), taken at new diagnosis, from a patient treated with antithyroid drugs. The chain's CDR3 is CASSSVEPPFHNEQFF. Written as DNA, the CDR3 is TGTGCCAGCAGTTCCGTTGAGCCCCCGTTCCACAATGAGCAGTTCTTC. Based on the CDR3 plus reference TRBV28 and TRBJ2-1, the full variable domain is DVKVTQSSRYLVKRTGEKVFLECVQDMDHENMFWYRQDPGLGLRLIYFSYDVKMKEKGDIPEGYSVSREKKERFSLILESASTNQTSMYLCASSSVEPPFHNEQFFGPGTRLTVL.